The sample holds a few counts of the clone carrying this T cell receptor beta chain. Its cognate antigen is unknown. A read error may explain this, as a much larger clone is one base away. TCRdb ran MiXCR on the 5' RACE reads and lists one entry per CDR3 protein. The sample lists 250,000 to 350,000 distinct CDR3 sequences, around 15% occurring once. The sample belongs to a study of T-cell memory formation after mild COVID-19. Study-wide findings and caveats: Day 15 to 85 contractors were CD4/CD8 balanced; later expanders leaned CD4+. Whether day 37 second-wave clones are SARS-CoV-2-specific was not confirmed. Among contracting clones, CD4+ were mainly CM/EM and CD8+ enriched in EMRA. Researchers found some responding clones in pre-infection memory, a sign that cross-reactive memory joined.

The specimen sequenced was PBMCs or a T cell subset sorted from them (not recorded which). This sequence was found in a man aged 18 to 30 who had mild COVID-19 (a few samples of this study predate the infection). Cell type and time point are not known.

The CDR3 DNA follows: TGCGCCAGCAGCTTGGACACCTCCTACGAGCAGTACTTC. Translating gives CASSLDTSYEQYF. The chain couples TRBV5-1 to TRBJ2-7; D is ambiguous. Trimming left V 0 bases short and J 0 bases short, with 4 bases between. Germline-derived CDR1 and CDR2 are SGHRS and YFSETQ. The CDR3 is 13 residues long.